This T cell receptor beta chain was recorded in a study of cytomegalovirus exposure and HLA in healthy donors. A word on this clone: Its antigen is not identified.

There are 13 residues in the CDR3. CDR1 and CDR2 (germline): SGHRS, YFSETQ. The ends lost 6 bases at V and 2 bases at J; junction bases unmatched: 4. Findings and limits, study-wide: Presence/absence analyses supposed approximately even sequencing depth among donors. TCR beta chain V- and J-gene trimming was linked, in a later analysis, to a missense variant in DCLRE1C.

Both 60 Vbeta primers and 13 Jbeta primers went into the PCR. The protocol was immunoSEQ multiplex PCR, while the TCRdb copy is restricted to in-frame clones and leaves out a portion. The table lists approximately 280,000 clones, 70% to 90% of them singletons. The chain recombines TRBV5-1 with TRBJ2-5; the match to TRBD1 covers 7 bases. The TCR was taken from a man between 35 and 55 years old in good health and CMV-seropositive. The sequenced sample was PBMCs. CDR3 sequence reads: CASTRGQQETQYF. The CDR3 DNA sequence: TGCGCCAGCACCAGGGGACAGCAAGAGACCCAGTACTTC.